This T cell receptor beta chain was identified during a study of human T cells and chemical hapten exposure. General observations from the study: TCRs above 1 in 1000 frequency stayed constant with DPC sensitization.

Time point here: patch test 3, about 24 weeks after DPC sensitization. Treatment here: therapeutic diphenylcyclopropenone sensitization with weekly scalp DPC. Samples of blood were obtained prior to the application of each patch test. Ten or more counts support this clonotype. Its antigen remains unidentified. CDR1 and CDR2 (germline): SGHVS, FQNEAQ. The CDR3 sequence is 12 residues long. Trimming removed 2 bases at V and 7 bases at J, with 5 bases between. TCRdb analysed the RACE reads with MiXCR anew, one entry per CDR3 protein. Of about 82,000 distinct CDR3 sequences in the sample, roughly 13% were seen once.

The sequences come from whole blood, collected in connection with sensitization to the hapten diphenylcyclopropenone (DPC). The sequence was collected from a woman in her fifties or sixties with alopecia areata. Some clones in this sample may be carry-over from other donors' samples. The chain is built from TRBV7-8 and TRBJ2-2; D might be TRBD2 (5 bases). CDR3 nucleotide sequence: TGTGCCAGCAGCTTAAGCGGCGGGGAGCTGTTTTTT. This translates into CASSLSGGELFF.